Listed here is a single T cell receptor beta chain. With 60 Vbeta and 13 Jbeta primers, the PCR was carried out. The method was immunoSEQ multiplex PCR; TCRdb's version includes in-frame clones alone and lacks a portion of them. The data contain about 67,000 clones, approximately 78% of them singletons. The sample is drawn from a study of cytomegalovirus exposure and HLA in healthy donors. CDR3 length: 15 amino acids. V lost 4 bases and J lost 2; bases outside the gene matches: 2. CDR1 MRHNA and CDR2 SNTAGT come from the germline V gene. The genes are TRBV6-4 and TRBJ2-3, with 11 positions matching TRBD2. Specimen: PBMCs. The TCR originated in a young woman in good health and CMV-seronegative. CDR3: CASSGLAGTTDTQYF. CDR3 nucleotides: TGTGCCAGCAGTGGACTAGCGGGGACCACAGATACGCAGTATTTT.